The 13 T cell receptor beta chains below were found in one sample sequenced in a study of blood T cell repertoires in COVID-19. TCRdb's copy holds only in-frame clones and misses some; the assay was immunoSEQ multiplex PCR. The data show approximately 210,000 clones, roughly 76% seen once. Sequencing input: peripheral blood. These receptors all come from a human donor in a cohort sampled during active COVID-19.

CDR3 amino acids: CASSVGGSRTLGYGYTF. The CDR3 region has the DNA TGTGCCAGCAGCGTAGGGGGCAGCCGCACCCTCGGCTATGGCTACACCTTC. This chain joins TRBV9 and TRBJ1-2; tentative D call: TRBD1 (5 bases). Trimming left V 0 bases short and J 4 bases short, with 19 bases between. This CDR3 comprises 17 residues. Germline V gives CDR1 SGDLS, CDR2 YYNGEE.

The genes are TRBV6-6 and TRBJ1-3, with D possibly TRBD1 on 6 matching bases. V lost 6 bases and J 0 bases, leaving 12 bases between the germline ends. CDR1 and CDR2 from the germline V gene are MNHNY and SVGAGI (reference sequence). The CDR3 loop spans 15 amino acids. CDR3 DNA sequence: TGTGCCAGCAGAAAAACAGGGACCTCTGGAAACACCATATATTTT. Amino acid sequence: CASRKTGTSGNTIYF.

The J gene is TRBJ1-3, the V gene TRBV2; TRBD1 aligns across 7 bases. The V gene end was trimmed by 4 bases and the J gene end by 2 bases; junction bases not matched to a gene: 8. The CDR3 covers 16 residues. Germline CDR1 and CDR2: SNHLY and FYNNEI. CDR3: CASSGDTGATGNTIYF. The CDR3 nucleotides are TGTGCCAGCAGTGGTGATACAGGGGCGACTGGAAACACCATATATTTT.

This clone was observed a handful of times. This chain connects TRBV19 to TRBJ1-1; D gene ambiguous. Germline values: CDR1 LNHDA, CDR2 SQIVND (reference sequence). The CDR3 is 14 residues long. The V and J ends lost 5 bases and 5 bases respectively, with 15 bases between them. The chain's CDR3 is CASSVPTRETEAFF. The CDR3 region has the DNA TGTGCCAGTAGTGTCCCTACCCGGGAGACTGAAGCTTTCTTT.

The chain carries TRBV28 and TRBJ2-5, with 7 bases fitting TRBD2. The V gene end was trimmed by 8 bases and the J gene end by 1 base; junction bases not matched to a gene: 13. This CDR3 is built from 16 residues. CDR1 is MDHEN and CDR2 is SYDVKM in the germline V gene. The CDR3 DNA reads TGTGCCAGCTGCCCCGGTGGTAGCGGGCGCCAAGAGACCCAGTACTTC. It yields the protein CASCPGGSGRQETQYF.

The chain is built from TRBV19 and TRBJ2-1; TRBD2 agrees at 12 bases. Germline loops: CDR1 LNHDA, CDR2 SQIVND (reference sequence). CDR3 size: 15 residues. V gave up 3 bases and J gave up 7 bases; unmatched junction bases: 4. DNA for the CDR3: TGTGCCAGTAGTATCTCTAGCGGGGGGGGAAATGAGCAGTTCTTC. The encoded protein is CASSISSGGGNEQFF.

This chain uses TRBV28 with TRBJ2-7; 8 nucleotides agree with TRBD2. Germline V lookup: CDR1 MDHEN, CDR2 SYDVKM. The CDR3 length is 14 residues. V dropped 6 bases and J dropped 0; count of bases not matched to a gene: 4. CDR3 in amino acids: CASSLAGTSYEQYF. For the CDR3, the DNA is TGTGCCAGCAGCCTAGCGGGTACCTCCTACGAGCAGTACTTC.

J is TRBJ2-7 and V is TRBV7-9; 7 bases fit TRBD1. J was trimmed by 6 bases and V by 5 bases; bases with no gene match: 10. The CDR3 is 14 residues long. From germline, CDR1 is SEHNR and CDR2 FQNEAQ (reference sequence). CDR3 nucleotides: TGTGCCAGCAGCCTGGGGACAGAGTCGTTCGAGCAGTACTTC. This encodes CASSLGTESFEQYF.

This clone has only one observation. V gene TRBV4-3 combines with J gene TRBJ1-1, with D possibly matching TRBD1 (6 bases). Trimming took 2 bases from V and 11 from J, leaving 12 bases between them. The CDR3 has 12 residues. Germline loops: CDR1 LGHNA, CDR2 YSLEER. CDR3 in amino acids: CASSQQGIGAFF. For the CDR3, the DNA is TGCGCCAGCAGCCAACAGGGGATTGGGGCTTTCTTT.

The rearrangement links TRBV5-5 to TRBJ1-3; TRBD1 is a possible D gene (6 bases). Germline V gene sequence: CDR1 SGHKS, CDR2 YYEKEE (reference sequence). The CDR3 sequence is 17 residues long. Trimming removed 1 base at V and 0 bases at J, with 14 bases between. The CDR3 DNA follows: TGTGCCAGCAGCTTGTGGGACATAGTCCTCTCTGGAAACACCATATATTTT. Translating gives CASSLWDIVLSGNTIYF.

The chain combines TRBV7-3 with TRBJ2-3, with 9 bases matching TRBD2. Germline V CDR1 and CDR2: SGHTA, FQGTGA. With V trimmed by 2 bases and J by 0 bases, 3 bases remained unmatched. The CDR3 has 16 residues. CDR3 sequence reads: CASSLEAGGSTDTQYF. The CDR3 bases are TGTGCCAGCAGCTTAGAAGCGGGAGGTAGCACAGATACGCAGTATTTT. Full variable domain (remainder filled in from reference TRBV7-3 and TRBJ2-3): GAGVSQTPSNKVTEKGKYVELRCDPISGHTALYWYRQSLGQGPEFLIYFQGTGAADDSGLPNDRFFAVRPEGSVSTLKIQRTERGDSAVYLCASSLEAGGSTDTQYFGPGTRLTVL.

This clone was counted a single time. The chain links TRBV28 to TRBJ2-3; D is possibly TRBD1 (6 bases). Trimming pared 5 bases from V and 1 base from J, leaving 13 bases between. In germline, CDR1 is MDHEN, CDR2 SYDVKM. CDR3 length equals 15 residues. The CDR3 protein is CASSLGQPGTDTQYF. CDR3 in DNA: TGTGCCAGCAGTCTAGGACAGCCGGGCACAGATACGCAGTATTTT.

This sequence joins TRBV4-2 and TRBJ1-4, with TRBD1 identical over 8 bases. The CDR3 loop spans 16 amino acids. J was trimmed by 4 bases and V by 1 base; bases with no gene match: 5. Germline CDR1 is LGHNA and CDR2 is YNFKEQ. The CDR3 here is CASSQGRTGRNEKLFF. The CDR3 DNA reads TGTGCCAGCAGCCAAGGCCGGACAGGGCGTAATGAAAAACTGTTTTTT.